Below, 10 T cell receptor beta chains from the same sample are listed, as sequenced in a study of cytomegalovirus exposure and HLA in healthy donors. PCR primers comprised 60 Vbeta and 13 Jbeta primers. This table comes from immunoSEQ multiplex PCR, and its TCRdb copy is limited to in-frame clones, with some not included. The table shows some 110,000 clones, with approximately 81% occurring only once. The source material was PBMCs. The receptors here all came from a man under 40 in good health and CMV-seropositive.

This chain uses TRBV12-5 with TRBJ1-2; 7 nucleotides agree with TRBD1. V shed 3 bases, J shed 8 bases, and the junction held 12 bases outside the gene matches. Germline V gene data show CDR1 as LGHNT and CDR2 as FRNRAP. The CDR3 runs to 15 residues. CDR3 nucleotide sequence: TGTGCTAGTGGTTTACCTAATGGGACAGCCCCAGGCTACACCTTC. It codes for CASGLPNGTAPGYTF.

The V and J genes are TRBV4-3 and TRBJ1-2; D may be TRBD1 (6 bases). This CDR3 has 16 amino acids. Germline-derived CDR1 and CDR2 are LGHNA and YSLEER. V was clipped by 3 bases and J by 4 bases, with 18 bases between them. CDR3 loop: CASSQQNQGYGYGYTF. CDR3 nucleotides: TGCGCCAGCAGCCAGCAAAATCAGGGGTATGGCTATGGCTACACCTTC.

For this clone: This CDR3 is also generated by other DNA sequences in the sample. The J gene is TRBJ1-2, the V gene TRBV6-5, with D possibly TRBD1 on 5 matching bases. V shed 2 bases and J shed 3 bases, with 7 bases lying between them. The CDR3 sequence is 13 residues long. CDR1 is MNHEY, CDR2 SVGAGI, per germline. CDR3 sequence (DNA): TGTGCCAGCAGTTACGAAGGGGACTATGGCTACACCTTC. This gives the protein CASSYEGDYGYTF.

This clone was observed a few times. The chain combines TRBV30 with TRBJ2-7; 9 nucleotides match TRBD1. CDR3 length equals 16 residues. Germline V gene lookup returns CDR1 GTSNPN and CDR2 SVGIG (reference sequence). Trimming cost V 0 bases and J 3 bases; bases outside gene matches: 9. CDR3 nucleotide sequence: TGTGCCTGGAGTGTTGCGTGGAGACAGGGGGTCTACGAGCAGTACTTC. Encoded protein: CAWSVAWRQGVYEQYF. Full variable domain (remainder filled in from reference TRBV30 and TRBJ2-7): SQTIHQWPATLVQPVGSPLSLECTVEGTSNPNLYWYRQAAGRGLQLLFYSVGIGQISSEVPQNLSASRPQDRQFILSSKKLLLSDSGFYLCAWSVAWRQGVYEQYFGPGTRLTVT.

This rearrangement joins TRBV5-6 to TRBJ2-3; D possibly corresponds to TRBD2 (6 bases). This CDR3 has 15 amino acids. The germline V gene encodes CDR1 SGHDT and CDR2 YYEEEE. V lost 7 bases and J 2 bases, leaving 17 bases between the germline ends. CDR3: CASVGDAGYTDTQYF. The CDR3, as DNA: TGTGCCAGCGTGGGGGACGCGGGATACACAGATACGCAGTATTTT.

The rearrangement joins TRBV6-1 to TRBJ2-3, with D possibly TRBD2 on 5 matching bases. Germline CDR1 MNHNS, CDR2 SASEGT. The germline V and J ends were trimmed by 4 bases and 1 base, with 15 bases remaining between them. The CDR3 has 16 residues. CDR3 bases: TGTGCCAGCAGTGGTGGCGGAGGTAAGGGCACAGATACGCAGTATTTT. Its translation: CASSGGGGKGTDTQYF.

The chain employs TRBV28 and TRBJ1-2; 8 bases align to TRBD1. Per germline, CDR1 MDHEN and CDR2 SYDVKM. The length of the CDR3 is 15 residues. The junction had 6 bases not matched to a gene; V was cut back by 6 bases and J by 0 bases. This chain's CDR3 is CASSATGGANYGYTF. In DNA form, the CDR3 reads TGTGCCAGCAGCGCTACAGGGGGAGCTAACTATGGCTACACCTTC.

This clone is a singleton in its sample. The chain carries TRBV29-1 and TRBJ2-7, with 13 bases that match TRBD2. V lost 6 bases to trimming and J lost 4 bases; unmatched junction nucleotides: 15. The CDR3 sequence is 17 residues long. The germline V gene has CDR1 SQVTM and CDR2 ANQGSEA. In DNA form, the CDR3 reads TGCAGCGTGTCCGGGACTAGCGGGGCCGCATCCCAGTACGAGCAGTACTTC. Its translation is CSVSGTSGAASQYEQYF.

The chain couples TRBV2 to TRBJ2-7; TRBD1 matches at 7 bases. Trimming removed 5 bases from V and 3 bases from J; junction bases left unmatched: 13. Germline-derived CDR1 and CDR2 are SNHLY and FYNNEI. There are 16 residues in the CDR3. In DNA, the CDR3 is TGTGCCAGCAGTCAACTTCGACAGGGCCGGAACTACGAGCAGTACTTC. Its translation is CASSQLRQGRNYEQYF.

J is TRBJ1-1 and V is TRBV5-1; D ambiguous. Trimming pared 0 bases from V and 0 bases from J, leaving 3 bases between. This CDR3 is 13 amino acids long. CDR1 is SGHRS, CDR2 YFSETQ, per germline. This CDR3 is CASSLGMNTEAFF. In DNA, the CDR3 is TGCGCCAGCAGCTTGGGTATGAACACTGAAGCTTTCTTT.